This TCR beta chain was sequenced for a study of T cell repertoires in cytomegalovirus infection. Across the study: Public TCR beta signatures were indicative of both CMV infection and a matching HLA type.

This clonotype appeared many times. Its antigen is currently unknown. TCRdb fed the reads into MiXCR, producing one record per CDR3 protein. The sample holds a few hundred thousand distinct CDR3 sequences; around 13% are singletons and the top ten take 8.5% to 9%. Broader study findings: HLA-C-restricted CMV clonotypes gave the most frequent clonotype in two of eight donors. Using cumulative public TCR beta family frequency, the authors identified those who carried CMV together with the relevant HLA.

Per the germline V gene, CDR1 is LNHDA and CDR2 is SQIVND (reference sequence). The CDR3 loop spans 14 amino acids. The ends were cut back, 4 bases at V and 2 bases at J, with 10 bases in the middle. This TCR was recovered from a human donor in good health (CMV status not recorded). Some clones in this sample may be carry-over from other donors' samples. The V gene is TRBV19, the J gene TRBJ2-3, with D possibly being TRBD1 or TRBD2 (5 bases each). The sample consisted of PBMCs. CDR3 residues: CASSTGRLTDTQYF. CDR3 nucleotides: TGTGCCAGTAGTACGGGACGGCTCACAGATACGCAGTATTTT.